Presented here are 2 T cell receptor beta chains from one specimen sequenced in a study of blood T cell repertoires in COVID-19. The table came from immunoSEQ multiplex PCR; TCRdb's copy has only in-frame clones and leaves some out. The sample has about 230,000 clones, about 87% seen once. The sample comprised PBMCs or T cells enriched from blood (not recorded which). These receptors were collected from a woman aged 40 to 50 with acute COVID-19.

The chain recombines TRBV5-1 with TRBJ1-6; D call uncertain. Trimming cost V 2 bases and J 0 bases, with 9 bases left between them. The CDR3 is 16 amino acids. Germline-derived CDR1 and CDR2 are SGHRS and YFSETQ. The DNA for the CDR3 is TGCGCCAGCAGCTTACAGCTAAGCTCCTATAATTCACCCCTCCACTTT. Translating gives CASSLQLSSYNSPLHF.

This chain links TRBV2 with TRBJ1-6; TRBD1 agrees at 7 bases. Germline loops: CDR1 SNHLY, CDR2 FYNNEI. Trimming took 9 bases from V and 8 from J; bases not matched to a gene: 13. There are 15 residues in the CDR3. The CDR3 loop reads CARSYRQGSDSPLHF. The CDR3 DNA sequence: TGTGCCAGGAGCTATAGACAGGGTTCGGATTCACCCCTCCACTTT.